This T cell receptor beta chain stems from a study of blood T cell repertoires in COVID-19 (dated by TCRdb to about 2020). Turning to the overall study: The collaborator samples originated in the United States, Italy and Spain and spanned the acute and convalescent phases of COVID-19. The prospective study material was composed of cDNA or gDNA derived from T cells, B-cell-depleted T cells, or PBMCs. The dataset comprised deeply sampled blood TCRbeta repertoires from subjects exposed to, actively infected with, or recovered from COVID-19. The repertoires were released in a freely available public database meant as a resource for research on the immune response to SARS-CoV-2. Samples came from the ongoing ImmuneRACE study (first 160 participants) plus 1,254 subjects from 6 global collaborators. Nearly every sample came with metadata listing a de-identified subject ID, COVID-19 status, age in years and sex. Where available, HLA class I and class II types were taken from metadata supplied by the sample provider and were not determined by assay-based typing. General conclusions and limits of the study: How much clinical and demographic metadata was included differed by source and by participant, and the metadata was provided uncurated.

TCRbeta CDR3 regions were amplified from genomic DNA by means of the immunoSEQ Assay, a bias-controlled multiplex PCR. In the original analysis: Within the assay, amplification of reference gene primers was used to estimate how many nucleated cells each sample contained. To quantify the absolute abundance of each unique TCRbeta CDR3 rearrangement, sequence reads were collapsed and filtered. For each sample, productive Simpson clonality was calculated as the square root of Simpson's diversity index over productive rearrangements. This is the immuneACCESS table as TCRdb keeps it, with only in-frame sequences that have V and J called. A part of the clones is gone; compared with another copy, unresolved V genes explain less than half, and the rest is unexplained. From that table come the V and J calls and clone size; the DNA was used to work out D and trimming. The sample records tens of thousands of clones, over 75% of which are singletons. The ten largest clones add up to around 10% of the sample.

CDR3 length: 13 amino acids, cysteine to phenylalanine. CDR3 DNA only is kept here, 39 bases in frame from base 1. The germline V gene encodes CDR1 SGHNT and CDR2 YYREEE (reference sequence). V is clipped by 1 base and J by 4 bases, and the sequence between their germline boundaries is 6 bases long. In Seattle, one collaborating source enrolled patients while the infection was active and tracked those patients longitudinally over the course of disease. Collaborating institutions collected whole blood in K2EDTA tubes following their own protocols. For TCRbeta analysis, collaborators shipped samples in one of three forms: frozen whole blood, isolated PBMCs, or DNA extracted from either of those sample types. This clone was counted only a few times. Its cognate antigen has yet to be identified. Base quality data are lacking; no much larger clone is found one base away.

The rearrangement joined TRBV5-4 to TRBJ1-3; the D gene cannot be named for sure. This clonotype was sampled from an elderly man with COVID-19, enrolled during active disease. Sequencing used peripheral blood. The CDR3 has the sequence CASSLRGGNTIYF. The bases are TGTGCCAGCAGCTTGCGGGGAGGAAACACCATATATTTT.